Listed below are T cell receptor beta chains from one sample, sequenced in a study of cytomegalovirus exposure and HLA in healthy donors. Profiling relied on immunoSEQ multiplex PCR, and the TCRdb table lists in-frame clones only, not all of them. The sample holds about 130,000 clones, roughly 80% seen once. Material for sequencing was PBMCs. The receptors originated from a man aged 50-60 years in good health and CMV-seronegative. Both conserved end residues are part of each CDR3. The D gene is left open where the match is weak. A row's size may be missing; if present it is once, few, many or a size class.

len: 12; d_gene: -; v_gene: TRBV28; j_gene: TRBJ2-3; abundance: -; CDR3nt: TGTGCCAGCAGGCCAAAGGGGAATACGCAGTATTTT; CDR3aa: CASRPKGNTQYF
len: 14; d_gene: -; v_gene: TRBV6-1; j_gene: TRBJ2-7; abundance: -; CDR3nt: TGTGCCAGCAGTGAAACTCCCTTGGTTCGGGAGCAGTACTTC; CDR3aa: CASSETPLVREQYF
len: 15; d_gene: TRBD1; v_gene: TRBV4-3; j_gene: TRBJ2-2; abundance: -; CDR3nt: TGCGCCAGCAGCCCAGGACAGGGTAACACCGGGGAGCTGTTTTTT; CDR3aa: CASSPGQGNTGELFF
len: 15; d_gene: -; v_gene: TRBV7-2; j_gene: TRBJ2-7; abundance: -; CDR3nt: TGTGCCAGCAGCTTAGGAGGCGGGACCTCCTACGAGCAGTACTTC; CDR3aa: CASSLGGGTSYEQYF
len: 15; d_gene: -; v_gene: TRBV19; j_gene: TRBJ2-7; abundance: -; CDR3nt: TGTGCCAGTAGTAGTAAAGGACTCGCGCGGGGCGAGCAGTACTTC; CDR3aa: CASSSKGLARGEQYF
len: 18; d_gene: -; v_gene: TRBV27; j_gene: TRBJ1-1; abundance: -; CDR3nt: TGTGCCAGCAGTCTTCCCGCGGACAGTTCCCCCTTGAACACTGAAGCTTTCTTT; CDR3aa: CASSLPADSSPLNTEAFF
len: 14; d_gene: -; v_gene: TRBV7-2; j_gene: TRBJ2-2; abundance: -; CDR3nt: TGTGCCAGCAGCTTAACCTCTAGCACCGGGGAGCTGTTTTTT; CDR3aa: CASSLTSSTGELFF
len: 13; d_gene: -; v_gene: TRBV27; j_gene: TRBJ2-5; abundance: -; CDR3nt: TGTGCCAGCAGTTCAGGGAATCAAGAGACCCAGTACTTC; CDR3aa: CASSSGNQETQYF
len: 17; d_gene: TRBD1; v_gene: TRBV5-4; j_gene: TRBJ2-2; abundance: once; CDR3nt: TGTGCCAGCAGCCCTATCACGAGACAGGGGTCACCGGCGGAGCTGTTTTTT; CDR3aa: CASSPITRQGSPAELFF
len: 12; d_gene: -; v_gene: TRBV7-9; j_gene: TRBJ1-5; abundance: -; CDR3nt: TGTTCCAGCTCCGGGGAAAATCAGCCCCAGCATTTT; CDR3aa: CSSSGENQPQHF
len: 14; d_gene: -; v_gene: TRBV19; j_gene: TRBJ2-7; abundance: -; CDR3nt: TGTGCCAGTAGTATGTTGTCAGGGACCTACGAGCAGTACTTC; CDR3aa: CASSMLSGTYEQYF
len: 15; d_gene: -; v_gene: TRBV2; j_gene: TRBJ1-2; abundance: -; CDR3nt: TGTGCCAGCAGTGAACAGGGGCAGGGTATGATTGGCTACACCTTC; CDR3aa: CASSEQGQGMIGYTF
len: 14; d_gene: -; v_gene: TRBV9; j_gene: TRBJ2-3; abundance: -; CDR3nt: TGTGCCAGCACCGCGGGATTCAGCACAGATACGCAGTATTTT; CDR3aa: CASTAGFSTDTQYF
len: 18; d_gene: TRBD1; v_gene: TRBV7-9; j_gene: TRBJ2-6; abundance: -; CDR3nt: TGTGCCAGCAGCTTAGAGGTGGGCAGGGGGCAAGGAGCCAACGTCCTGACTTTC; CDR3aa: CASSLEVGRGQGANVLTF
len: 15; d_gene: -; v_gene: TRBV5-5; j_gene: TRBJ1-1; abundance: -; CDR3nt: TGTGCCAGCAGCTTGGCTGGGGCAGAGAACACTGAAGCTTTCTTT; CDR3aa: CASSLAGAENTEAFF
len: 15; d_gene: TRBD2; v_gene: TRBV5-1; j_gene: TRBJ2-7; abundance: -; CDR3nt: TGCGCCAGCAGCTTGGTCAGCGGGAGGAACTACGAGCAGTACTTC; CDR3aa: CASSLVSGRNYEQYF
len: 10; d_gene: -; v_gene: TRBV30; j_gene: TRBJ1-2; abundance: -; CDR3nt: TGTGCCGGGGAGGGGGATGGCTACACCTTC; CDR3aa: CAGEGDGYTF
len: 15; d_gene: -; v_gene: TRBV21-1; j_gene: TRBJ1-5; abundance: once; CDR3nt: TGTGCCAGCAGCACCCGGGGGGGTAGCAATCAGCCCCAGCATTTT; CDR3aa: CASSTRGGSNQPQHF
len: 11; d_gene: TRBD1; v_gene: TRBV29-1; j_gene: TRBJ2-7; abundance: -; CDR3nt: TGCAGCGTGCACAGGGGCTACGAGCAGTACTTC; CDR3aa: CSVHRGYEQYF
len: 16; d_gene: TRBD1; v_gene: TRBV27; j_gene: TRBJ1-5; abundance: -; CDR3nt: TGTGCCAGCAGCAACCGGGACAGGGACCTCAATCAGCCCCAGCATTTT; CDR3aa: CASSNRDRDLNQPQHF
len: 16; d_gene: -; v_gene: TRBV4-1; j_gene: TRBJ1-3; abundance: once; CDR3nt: TGCGCCAGCAGCCTCTCAGGAGGGGAATCTGGAAACACCATATATTTT; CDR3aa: CASSLSGGESGNTIYF
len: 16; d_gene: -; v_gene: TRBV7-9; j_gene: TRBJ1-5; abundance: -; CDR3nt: TGTGCCAGCAGCTTAGGTGGGGGGGGCAGCAATCAGCCCCAGCATTTT; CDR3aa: CASSLGGGGSNQPQHF
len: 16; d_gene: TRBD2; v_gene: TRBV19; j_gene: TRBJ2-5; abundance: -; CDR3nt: TGTGCCAGTAGTACCCCCGGGACTAGCGGCCAAGAGACCCAGTACTTC; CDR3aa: CASSTPGTSGQETQYF
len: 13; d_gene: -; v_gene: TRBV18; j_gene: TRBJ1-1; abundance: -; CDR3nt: TGTGCCAGCTCACCCACCCGGGGCACTGAAGCTTTCTTT; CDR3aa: CASSPTRGTEAFF
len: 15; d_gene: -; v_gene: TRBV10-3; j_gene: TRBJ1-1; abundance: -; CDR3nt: TGTGCCATCAGTGTTCGGGGGGAAACTGGGACTGAAGCTTTCTTT; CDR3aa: CAISVRGETGTEAFF